Listed below are T cell receptor beta chains from one sample, sequenced in a study of blood T cell repertoires in COVID-19. The protocol was immunoSEQ multiplex PCR, while the TCRdb copy is restricted to in-frame clones and leaves out a portion. The sample lists 120,000 or so clones, roughly nine tenths occurring once. Material: peripheral blood. Source of these receptors: a human donor in a cohort sampled during active COVID-19. The CDR3 runs from the conserved cysteine through the conserved F or W. The D gene is left open where the match is weak. Clone size, where shown, is once, few, many, or a class for clones that have expanded.

>TRBV28|TRBD1|few|TRBJ1-4
CASSPGTVNEKLFF
TGTGCCAGCAGCCCCGGGACAGTTAATGAAAAACTGTTTTTT
>TRBV6-5|.|.|TRBJ2-7
CASSYSTPRGSYEQYF
TGTGCCAGCAGTTACTCGACTCCGCGCGGCTCCTACGAGCAGTACTTC
>TRBV6-1|.|.|TRBJ2-5
CASCEDPSGGPGETQYF
TGTGCCAGCTGTGAGGACCCCTCCGGGGGGCCTGGAGAGACCCAGTACTTC
>TRBV28|.|many|TRBJ2-1
CASSPRQEQFF
TGTGCCAGCAGTCCTCGACAGGAGCAGTTCTTC
>TRBV19|.|.|TRBJ2-3
CASSPEESNSPWTDTQYF
TGTGCCAGTAGTCCCGAAGAGAGTAACAGTCCATGGACAGATACGCAGTATTTT
>TRBV2|.|.|TRBJ1-6
CASSESGVSSSRHF
TGTGCCAGCAGTGAATCGGGAGTTTCTTCTTCCCGCCACTTT
>TRBV2|TRBD1|.|TRBJ2-3
CASIRDREATQYF
TGTGCCAGCATACGGGACAGGGAAGCTACGCAGTATTTT
>TRBV18|.|.|TRBJ1-6
CASSPLAKLDNSPLHF
TGTGCCAGCTCACCTCTCGCGAAGTTGGATAATTCACCCCTCCACTTT
>TRBV2|.|once|TRBJ2-7
CASSEGRGNLRYEQYF
TGTGCCAGCAGTGAAGGGCGAGGCAATCTTCGCTACGAGCAGTACTTC
>TRBV19|TRBD1|.|TRBJ1-1
CASRINGQGANTEAFF
TGTGCCAGTAGGATCAACGGACAGGGGGCTAACACTGAAGCTTTCTTT
>TRBV5-1|.|.|TRBJ1-4
CASSSGRGINEKLFF
TGCGCCAGCAGCTCAGGAAGGGGTATTAATGAAAAACTGTTTTTT
>TRBV2|TRBD2|.|TRBJ2-7
CASSGSGESYEQYF
TGTGCCAGCTCAGGTAGCGGGGAATCCTACGAGCAGTACTTC
>TRBV5-1|TRBD2|.|TRBJ2-3
CASSSLPGGPDTQYF
TGCGCCAGCAGCTCCCTGCCGGGAGGGCCAGATACGCAGTATTTT
>TRBV4-3|.|.|TRBJ1-1
CASSHILRDTRNTEAFF
TGCGCCAGCAGCCACATCCTTAGGGACACCCGGAACACTGAAGCTTTCTTT
>TRBV30|TRBD1|.|TRBJ1-3
CAWSSTGTGNTIYF
TGTGCCTGGAGTTCGACAGGGACTGGAAACACCATATATTTT
>TRBV15|.|.|TRBJ1-1
CATSRVGRLNTEAFF
TGTGCCACCAGCAGAGTGGGGAGGCTGAACACTGAAGCTTTCTTT
>TRBV5-1|TRBD1|.|TRBJ1-4
CASRDRANEKLFF
TGCGCCAGCCGGGACAGGGCTAATGAAAAACTGTTTTTT
>TRBV7-3|TRBD2|.|TRBJ2-1
CASSKTSGGASEQFF
TGTGCCAGCAGCAAAACTAGCGGGGGGGCTAGTGAGCAGTTCTTC
>TRBV10-2|.|.|TRBJ2-3
CASSPQRASTDTQYF
TGCGCCAGCAGTCCGCAGCGGGCCAGCACAGATACGCAGTATTTT
>TRBV5-1|.|.|TRBJ1-4
CASSGLGLNEKLFF
TGCGCCAGCAGCGGTCTGGGGCTAAATGAAAAACTGTTTTTT
>TRBV7-9|TRBD1|.|TRBJ2-2
CASSGYLGQGVTAGELFF
TGTGCCAGCAGCGGGTACCTAGGACAGGGGGTGACCGCCGGGGAGCTGTTTTTT
>TRBV9|TRBD1|once|TRBJ2-1
CASSSGVGTAYNEQFF
TGTGCCAGCAGCTCAGGCGTGGGGACAGCTTACAATGAGCAGTTCTTC
>TRBV7-2|.|.|TRBJ2-3
CASSLTAGTSSDTQYF
TGTGCCAGCAGCTTAACGGCGGGAACTTCGTCAGATACGCAGTATTTT
>TRBV3-1/TRBV3-2|.|.|TRBJ1-6
CASSQITGVNSPLHF
TGTGCCAGCAGCCAAATCACGGGGGTAAATTCACCCCTCCACTTT